The source of this T cell receptor beta chain is a study of blood T cell repertoires in COVID-19. Study at large: Italy, Spain and the United States were the sources of the convalescent and acute COVID-19 samples. PBMCs, B-cell-depleted T cells, or T cells were the source of the cDNA or gDNA that made up the material.

This CDR3 is built from 15 residues. Trimming cost V 4 bases and J 5 bases; bases outside gene matches: 7. CDR1 LGHDT and CDR2 YNNKEL come from the germline V gene (reference sequence). In the study's own analysis: Counts of nucleated cells, estimated from reference gene primer amplification, were obtained. The protocol was immunoSEQ multiplex PCR, while the TCRdb copy is restricted to in-frame clones and leaves out a portion. That table gives V, J and clone size, and the DNA gave D and trimming. The sample has more than 55,000 clones, 88% seen once. Sequenced material: peripheral blood. This clonotype was sampled from a woman aged 70-85 years with acute or convalescent COVID-19. This chain uses TRBV3-1 (or the pseudogene TRBV3-2) with TRBJ1-1; 10 bases are shared with TRBD1. Written as DNA, the CDR3 is TGTGCCAGCAGCCTACGACAGGGGGCCGGGACTGAAGCTTTCTTT. Its protein product is CASSLRQGAGTEAFF.